Reported below is one TCR beta chain. This same CDR3 is encoded by further DNA sequences in the sample. Trimming left V 0 bases short and J 1 base short, with 16 bases between. Germline V lookup: CDR1 MGHRA, CDR2 YSYEKL. This CDR3 is 18 amino acids long. Libraries were prepared by immunoSEQ multiplex PCR; TCRdb keeps only in-frame clonotypes and omits some of them. The sample carries roughly 2.5 million clones, roughly nine tenths recorded once. The sample originates from a study of shared clonotypes between healthy human individuals. The chain couples TRBV4-1 to TRBJ1-5; D gene ambiguous. This clonotype originated in a man between 18 and 35 years old in good health. Sequenced input: naive CD4+ T cells sorted from blood. Stated subset: CD45RA+ positively selected. In DNA, the CDR3 is TGCGCCAGCAGCCAAGAACTGGGAGGGAAAGGGAGCAATCAGCCCCAGCATTTT. It yields the protein CASSQELGGKGSNQPQHF.